The present entry profiles one T cell receptor (beta chain) with its context. Its antigen remains unknown. During its preparation, the TCRbeta library received unique molecular identifiers. TCRdb re-called the PCR reads with MiXCR, one entry per CDR3 protein. The repertoire includes hundreds of thousands of distinct CDR3 sequences, approximately 15% of them detected once, and about 5% sits in the top ten. This sample is drawn from a study of T-cell reconstitution after alpha-beta-depleted transplantation in children. Findings of the study overall: T-cell counts and diversity were attributed mostly to newly produced T cells one year after transplant. Some patients showed high day-60 TCRbeta diversity, which derived from surviving recipient T cells and thymic progenitors.

The sample was PBMCs, mostly from graft donor cells, taken 360 days after TCRalphabeta/CD19-depleted stem cell transplant. This receptor was taken from a male patient aged 10 to 17 who had a stem cell transplant for acute lymphoblastic leukemia, so the T cells may come from the graft donor.

The CDR3 sequence: CASSLYPVPKDNEQFF. The CDR3 DNA reads as TGCGCCAGCAGCTTGTATCCAGTTCCGAAAGACAATGAGCAGTTCTTC. The chain uses TRBV5-1 and TRBJ2-1; D is unresolved. The CDR3 is 16 residues long. V was shortened by 1 base and J by 5 bases, with 16 bases between the two germline ends. Germline V lookup: CDR1 SGHRS, CDR2 YFSETQ.